These T cell receptor beta chains were read from a single sample in a study of blood T cells in healthy people across ages. TCRdb processed the 5' RACE reads anew with MiXCR; each CDR3 protein has one entry. The sample comprises around 1,500,000 distinct CDR3 sequences, roughly 27% of which are singletons, and roughly 8% rests with the top ten. Sequencing was performed on blood. The receptors here all came from a woman in her 30s in good health. The CDR3 runs from the conserved cysteine through the conserved F or W. Each record gives: CDR3 protein, V gene, J gene.

CDR3: CASSPTVREKLFF; V: TRBV18; J: TRBJ1-4
CDR3: CASSSPRVREQFF; V: TRBV7-9; J: TRBJ2-1
CDR3: CASSLDRVEKTQYF; V: TRBV5-5; J: .
CDR3: CSASAPGAPTNEKLFF; V: TRBV20-1; J: TRBJ1-4
CDR3: CSARDTRPGRRADTQYF; V: TRBV20-1; J: TRBJ2-3
CDR3: CASTGGGLGEQYF; V: TRBV6-6; J: TRBJ2-7
CDR3: CTSSHADRDGETQFF; V: TRBV4-1; J: TRBJ2-1
CDR3: CASSQVGGVEQFF; V: TRBV4-3; J: TRBJ2-1
CDR3: CASSGGTGGNQPQHF; V: TRBV7-6; J: TRBJ1-5
CDR3: CASSSRGGRNQPQHF; V: TRBV21-1; J: TRBJ1-5
CDR3: CASGGGDKNIQYF; V: TRBV6-5; J: TRBJ2-4
CDR3: CAWSPGTTGADTQYF; V: TRBV30; J: TRBJ2-3
CDR3: CASSSPGRQETQYF; V: TRBV6-6; J: TRBJ2-5
CDR3: CASSPGTVSSTDTQYF; V: TRBV5-1; J: TRBJ2-3
CDR3: CASSYGQGETEAFF; V: TRBV6-6; J: TRBJ1-1
CDR3: CSAREGSREYGYTF; V: TRBV20-1; J: TRBJ1-2
CDR3: CASSPDIMNTEAFF; V: TRBV9; J: TRBJ1-1
CDR3: CASQKQGAEGEAFF; V: TRBV28; J: TRBJ1-1
CDR3: CASRLSASGTDEQFF; V: TRBV5-1; J: TRBJ2-1
CDR3: CASSLGLDETQYF; V: TRBV6-6; J: TRBJ2-5
CDR3: CASSYLESSGANVLTF; V: TRBV6-5; J: TRBJ2-6
CDR3: CASSPPGGLSPLHF; V: TRBV18; J: TRBJ1-6
CDR3: CASSPGLGGVGEQFF; V: TRBV2; J: TRBJ2-1
CDR3: CSVTTGLSYEQYF; V: TRBV29-1; J: TRBJ2-7
CDR3: CSAPYGKNTEAFF; V: TRBV20-1; J: TRBJ1-1
CDR3: CASNEGQGESYEQYF; V: TRBV6-1; J: TRBJ2-7
CDR3: CASSVGAGNANYGYTF; V: TRBV9; J: TRBJ1-2
CDR3: CASSTGYGEQYF; V: TRBV2; J: TRBJ2-7
CDR3: CASSLTSGGIYEQYF; V: TRBV7-2; J: TRBJ2-7
CDR3: CASSWERGRDYGYTF; V: TRBV7-2; J: TRBJ1-2
CDR3: CASSLGWGQEAYF; V: TRBV7-9; J: TRBJ1-1
CDR3: CGVGHPNTEAFF; V: TRBV29-1; J: TRBJ1-1